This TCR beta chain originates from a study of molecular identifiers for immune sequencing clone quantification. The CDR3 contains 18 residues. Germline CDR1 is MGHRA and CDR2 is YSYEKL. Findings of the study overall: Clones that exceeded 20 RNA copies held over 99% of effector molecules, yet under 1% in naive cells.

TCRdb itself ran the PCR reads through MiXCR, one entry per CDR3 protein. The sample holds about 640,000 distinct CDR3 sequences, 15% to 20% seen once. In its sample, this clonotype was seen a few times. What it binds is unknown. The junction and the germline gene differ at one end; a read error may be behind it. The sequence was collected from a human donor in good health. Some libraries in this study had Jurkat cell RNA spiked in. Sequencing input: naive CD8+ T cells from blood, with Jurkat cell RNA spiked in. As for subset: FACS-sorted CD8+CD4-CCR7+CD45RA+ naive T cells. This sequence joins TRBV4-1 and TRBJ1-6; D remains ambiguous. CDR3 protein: CASSHALGHSSHNSPLHF. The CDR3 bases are TGCGCCAGCAGCCATGCCCTAGGGCACTCCTCCCATAATTCACCCCTCCACTTT.